This T cell receptor (beta chain) derives from a study of blood T cell repertoires in COVID-19 (dated by TCRdb to the early 2020s). Broadly, across the study: Samples covering the acute and convalescent phases of COVID-19 were provided by collaborators in the United States, Italy and Spain. The material from the prospective study consisted of cDNA or gDNA derived from T cells, B-cell-depleted T cells, or PBMCs. The dataset comprised deeply sampled blood TCRbeta repertoires from subjects exposed to, actively infected with, or recovered from COVID-19. The repertoires were released in a freely available public database meant as a resource for research on the immune response to SARS-CoV-2. Samples came from the ongoing ImmuneRACE study (first 160 participants) plus 1,254 subjects from 6 global collaborators. Nearly every sample came with metadata listing a de-identified subject ID, COVID-19 status, age in years and sex. Where HLA class I and class II types were available, the types were taken from metadata supplied by the sample provider, not from assay-based typing.

One collaborating source in Seattle enrolled patients during active infection and followed them longitudinally through the course of disease. Each collaborating institution followed its own protocols to collect whole blood in K2EDTA tubes. Collaborator samples were shipped for TCRbeta analysis as frozen whole blood, isolated PBMCs, or DNA extracted from either sample type. Trimming takes 4 bases from V and 2 bases from J, and the germline ends sit 13 bases apart. The CDR3 spans 15 residues, from the cysteine through the phenylalanine. Just the 45-base CDR3 DNA is kept, in frame starting at base 1. The germline V gene provides CDR1 SGHAT and CDR2 FQNNGV. Remarks on this clone: Its antigen remains unidentified. No per-base quality is available; no much larger clone lies one base away.

Results and caveats for the whole study, not just this receptor: How much clinical and demographic metadata was included differed by source and by participant, and the metadata was provided uncurated.

TCRbeta CDR3 regions were amplified from genomic DNA by means of the immunoSEQ Assay, a bias-controlled multiplex PCR. In the source study's methods: Nucleated cell counts per sample were estimated from amplification of reference gene primers within the assay. Sequence reads were collapsed and filtered to measure the absolute abundance of every unique TCRbeta CDR3 rearrangement. For each sample, productive Simpson clonality was calculated as the square root of Simpson's diversity index across productive rearrangements. This is the immuneACCESS table as TCRdb keeps it, with only in-frame sequences that have V and J called. A part of the clones is gone; compared with another copy, unresolved V genes explain less than half, and the rest is unexplained. Clone size and V and J calls were adopted from that table, with D and trimming inferred from the DNA. The sample records a few hundred thousand clones, 70% to 90% of which are singletons. The top ten hold 10% of the sample.

The sequence was obtained from a woman aged 45 to 65 with COVID-19, enrolled during active disease. The sequence links TRBV11-2 to TRBJ2-3; possibly the D gene is TRBD2, per 6 matching bases. Input material: peripheral blood. The CDR3 reads as follows: CASSSSTSPTDTQYF. At the DNA level, the sequence is TGTGCCAGCAGCTCCTCGACTAGTCCCACAGATACGCAGTATTTT.